This TCR beta chain was obtained from a study of T cell responses to AZD1222 COVID-19 vaccine. Comment on this clone: No antigen is known for it.

Sequencing was performed with immunoSEQ multiplex PCR; in TCRdb, only in-frame clones are kept and a portion is missing. Found here are 250,000 to 300,000 clones, 90% to 95% of them singletons; the top ten hold 0.55%. The CDR3 length is 11 residues. Looked up from germline, CDR1 is SEHNR and CDR2 is FQNEAQ (reference sequence). Trimming stripped 5 bases from V and 0 bases from J, with 2 bases between. General study points: Baseline seropositivity characterized only a handful of AZD1222 recipients. Researchers took repertoire samples only after the peak T cell response had come. There were mostly white British donors and more females than males, and clonal diversity was possibly underestimated.

This chain connects TRBV7-9 to TRBJ2-7, with D unclear. The receptor was derived from an adult who received the AZD1222 COVID-19 vaccine. The sample consisted of peripheral blood, taken 28 days after the second AZD1222 dose. The CDR3 DNA is TGTGCCAGCAGCCACTCCTACGAGCAGTACTTC. This sequence encodes CASSHSYEQYF. The full variable domain, in which reference TRBV7-9 and TRBJ2-7 provide the parts outside the CDR3, is DTGVSQNPRHKITKRGQNVTFRCDPISEHNRLYWYRQTLGQGPEFLTYFQNEAQLEKSRLLSDRFSAERPKGSFSTLEIQRTEQGDSAMYLCASSHSYEQYFGPGTRLTVT.